These T cell receptor beta chains were read from a single sample in a study of blood T cell repertoires in COVID-19. The repertoire was sequenced with immunoSEQ multiplex PCR; TCRdb's copy has only in-frame clones and lacks some. Counted here are roughly 200,000 clones, about four fifths occurring once; the ten biggest clones make up 6% to 8.5%. What was sequenced was peripheral blood. Receptor source: a man aged 60 to 69 with acute or convalescent COVID-19. The CDR3 runs from the conserved cysteine through the conserved F or W. The D gene is left open where the match is weak. The size entry is marked missing in some rows and otherwise reads once, few, many or a size class.

-	TRBV3-1/TRBV3-2	TRBJ2-5	-	CASSPWTGRGETQYF	TGTGCCAGCAGCCCTTGGACAGGGAGGGGAGAGACCCAGTACTTC
-	TRBV6-2/TRBV6-3	TRBJ2-6	-	CASSYGFRDPGANVLTF	TGTGCCAGCAGTTACGGGTTTCGGGATCCCGGGGCCAACGTCCTGACTTTC
-	TRBV7-2	TRBJ1-6	-	CASSLVGGRLNSPLHF	TGTGCCAGCAGCTTAGTGGGAGGGCGGTTGAATTCACCCCTCCACTTT
-	TRBV5-1	TRBJ2-1	TRBD1	CASSLQGAQNEQFF	TGCGCCAGCAGCTTACAGGGGGCGCAAAATGAGCAGTTCTTC
-	TRBV2	TRBJ1-3	-	CASSSYRSSGNTIYF	TGTGCCAGCAGTTCCTACCGCTCCTCTGGAAACACCATATATTTT
-	TRBV6-5	TRBJ2-3	TRBD1	CASSYTGGPSTDTQYF	TGTGCCAGCAGTTACACAGGGGGTCCAAGCACAGATACGCAGTATTTT
-	TRBV7-2	TRBJ2-7	-	CASSSSRSSEQYF	TGTGCCAGCAGCTCGAGTAGAAGTTCCGAGCAGTACTTC
-	TRBV6-5	TRBJ2-3	-	CASSYSRTPGPDTQYF	TGTGCCAGCAGTTACTCGCGGACACCAGGGCCAGATACGCAGTATTTT
once	TRBV2	TRBJ2-7	-	CASFASPDRPTYEQYF	TGTGCCAGCTTCGCCAGCCCCGACAGGCCCACCTACGAGCAGTACTTC
-	TRBV7-2	TRBJ1-2	-	CASSLRGFGGYTF	TGTGCCAGCAGCTTACGCGGGTTTGGTGGCTACACCTTC
-	TRBV19	TRBJ2-1	TRBD2	CASSLTFRTSGTNEQFF	TGTGCCAGTAGTCTCACCTTTAGGACTAGCGGGACCAATGAGCAGTTCTTC
-	TRBV3-1/TRBV3-2	TRBJ1-6	-	CASSQGGGSPLHF	TGTGCCAGCAGCCAAGGGGGAGGTTCACCCCTCCACTTT
-	TRBV30	TRBJ1-5	TRBD1	CAWSVRWGTGGDQPQHF	TGTGCCTGGAGTGTTAGATGGGGGACAGGGGGCGATCAGCCCCAGCATTTT
-	TRBV4-1	TRBJ1-6	-	CASSVVADPKYNSPLHF	TGCGCCAGCTCAGTTGTAGCGGACCCGAAATATAATTCACCCCTCCACTTT
-	TRBV7-8	TRBJ1-4	-	CASSLVQGLELFF	TGTGCCAGCAGCTTAGTGCAGGGACTAGAGCTGTTTTTT
-	TRBV5-4	TRBJ1-1	TRBD1	CASSLLSGTAMNTEAFF	TGTGCCAGCAGTTTGCTTTCCGGGACAGCCATGAACACTGAAGCTTTCTTT
-	TRBV25-1	TRBJ1-1	TRBD1	CASSEPGQGDTEAFF	TGTGCCAGCAGTGAGCCGGGACAGGGGGACACTGAAGCTTTCTTT
-	TRBV4-1	TRBJ1-5	-	CASSQGATNQPQHF	TGCGCCAGCAGCCAAGGGGCGACAAATCAGCCCCAGCATTTT
few	TRBV2	TRBJ1-2	-	CASRQTVNYGYTF	TGTGCCAGCAGGCAGACAGTTAACTATGGCTACACCTTC
-	TRBV12-5	TRBJ2-7	-	CASGGDIGSTKQYF	TGTGCTAGTGGTGGGGACATTGGATCTACGAAGCAGTACTTC
-	TRBV4-2	TRBJ2-2	TRBD2	CASSQVLAGDGPSGELFF	TGTGCCAGCAGCCAAGTTCTAGCGGGAGATGGTCCGTCCGGGGAGCTGTTTTTT
-	TRBV7-3	TRBJ2-3	-	CASSPGLLKRTDTQYF	TGTGCCAGCAGCCCAGGACTACTCAAACGCACAGATACGCAGTATTTT
once	TRBV18	TRBJ2-4	-	CASSPRQETAKNIQYF	TGTGCCAGCTCACCACGACAGGAAACAGCCAAAAACATTCAGTACTTC
few	TRBV3-1/TRBV3-2	TRBJ1-2	-	CASSQKGLVYGYTF	TGTGCCAGCAGCCAAAAGGGGCTCGTCTATGGCTACACCTTC
few	TRBV28	TRBJ1-1	-	CASSLSTRGVEAFF	TGTGCCAGCAGTTTATCGACACGGGGAGTAGAAGCTTTCTTT
-	TRBV28	TRBJ1-5	TRBD1	CASSLNGGRGLNQPQHF	TGTGCCAGCAGTTTGAATGGGGGCAGGGGGCTCAATCAGCCCCAGCATTTT
-	TRBV19	TRBJ1-6	TRBD1	CASTTTGGFANSPLHF	TGTGCCAGTACCACGACAGGGGGCTTCGCTAATTCACCCCTCCACTTT
-	TRBV7-8	TRBJ2-1	-	CASSLLAAGLNNEQFF	TGTGCCAGCAGCTTATTAGCAGCGGGCCTTAACAATGAGCAGTTCTTC
-	TRBV9	TRBJ2-1	TRBD2	CASSSLVLAGTDEQFF	TGTGCCAGCAGCTCCCTGGTACTAGCGGGGACCGATGAGCAGTTCTTC
-	TRBV6-2/TRBV6-3	TRBJ2-1	TRBD2	CASSYVAGAPYNEQFF	TGTGCCAGCAGTTACGTAGCGGGAGCCCCATACAATGAGCAGTTCTTC
-	TRBV6-1	TRBJ1-1	-	CASSEAGRDTEAFF	TGTGCCAGCAGTGAAGCAGGGAGGGATACTGAAGCTTTCTTT
-	TRBV7-9	TRBJ1-3	TRBD1	CASSRDRVGAGNTIYF	TGTGCCAGCAGCCGCGACAGGGTAGGGGCTGGAAACACCATATATTTT
-	TRBV5-5	TRBJ2-3	-	CASSLSGEYTQYF	TGTGCCAGCAGCTTGTCAGGGGAATATACGCAGTATTTT
few	TRBV6-6	TRBJ1-2	TRBD1	CASRDRANYGYTF	TGTGCCAGCAGGGACAGGGCTAACTATGGCTACACCTTC
-	TRBV28	TRBJ2-1	TRBD2	CASKGLGVAGDEQFF	TGTGCCAGCAAGGGGCTCGGGGTAGCGGGCGATGAGCAGTTCTTC
-	TRBV10-3	TRBJ1-2	TRBD1	CAISAGTGLYGYTF	TGTGCCATCAGCGCCGGGACAGGGCTCTATGGCTACACCTTC
few	TRBV6-2/TRBV6-3	TRBJ1-6	-	CASSRDIAYNSPLHF	TGTGCCAGCAGCCGGGACATTGCCTATAATTCACCCCTCCACTTT
-	TRBV11-2	TRBJ2-7	TRBD2	CASSLVRTSGSYEQYF	TGTGCCAGCAGCTTAGTTAGGACTAGCGGATCCTACGAGCAGTACTTC